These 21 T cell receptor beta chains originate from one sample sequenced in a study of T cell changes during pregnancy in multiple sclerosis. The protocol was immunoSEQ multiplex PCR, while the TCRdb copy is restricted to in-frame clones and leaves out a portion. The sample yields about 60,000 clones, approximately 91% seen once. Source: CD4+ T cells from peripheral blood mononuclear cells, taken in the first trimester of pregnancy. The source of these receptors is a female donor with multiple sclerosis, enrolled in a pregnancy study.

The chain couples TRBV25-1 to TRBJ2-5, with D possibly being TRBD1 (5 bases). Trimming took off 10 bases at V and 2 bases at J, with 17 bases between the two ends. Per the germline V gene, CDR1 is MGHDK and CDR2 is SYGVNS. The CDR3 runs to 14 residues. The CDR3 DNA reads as TGTGCCACCTCCCGACCAGGGAATCAAGAGACCCAGTACTTC. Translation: CATSRPGNQETQYF.

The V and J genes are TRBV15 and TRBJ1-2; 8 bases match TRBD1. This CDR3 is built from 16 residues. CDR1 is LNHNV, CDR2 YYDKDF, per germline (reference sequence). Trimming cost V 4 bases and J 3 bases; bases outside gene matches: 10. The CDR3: CATSIVSGGSYYGYTF. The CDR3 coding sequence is TGTGCCACCAGCATCGTTTCAGGGGGCTCGTACTATGGCTACACCTTC. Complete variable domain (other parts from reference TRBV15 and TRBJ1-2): DAMVIQNPRYQVTQFGKPVTLSCSQTLNHNVMYWYQQKSSQAPKLLFHYYDKDFNNEADTPDNFQSRRPNTSFCFLDIRSPGLGDTAMYLCATSIVSGGSYYGYTFGSGTRLTVV.

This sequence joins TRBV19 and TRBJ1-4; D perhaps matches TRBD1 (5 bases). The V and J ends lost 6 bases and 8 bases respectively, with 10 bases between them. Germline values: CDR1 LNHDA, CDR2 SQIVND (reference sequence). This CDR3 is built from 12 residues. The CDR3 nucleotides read TGTGCCAGTAGGTTCCAGGGCGAAAAACTGTTTTTT. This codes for CASRFQGEKLFF.

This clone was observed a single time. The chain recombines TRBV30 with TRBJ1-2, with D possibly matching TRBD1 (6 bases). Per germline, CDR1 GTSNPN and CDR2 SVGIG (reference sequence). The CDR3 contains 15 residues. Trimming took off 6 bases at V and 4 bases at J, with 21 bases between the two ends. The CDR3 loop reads CACPGREGGAYGYTF. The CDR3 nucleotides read TGTGCCTGCCCCGGCAGGGAGGGGGGCGCCTATGGCTACACCTTC.

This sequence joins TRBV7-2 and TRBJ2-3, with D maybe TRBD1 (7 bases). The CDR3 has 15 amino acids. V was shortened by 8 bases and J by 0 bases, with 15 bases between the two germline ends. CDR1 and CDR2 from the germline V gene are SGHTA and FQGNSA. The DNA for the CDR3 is TGTGCCAGCGCAGTGGGGGGACAGAGCACAGATACGCAGTATTTT. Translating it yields CASAVGGQSTDTQYF.

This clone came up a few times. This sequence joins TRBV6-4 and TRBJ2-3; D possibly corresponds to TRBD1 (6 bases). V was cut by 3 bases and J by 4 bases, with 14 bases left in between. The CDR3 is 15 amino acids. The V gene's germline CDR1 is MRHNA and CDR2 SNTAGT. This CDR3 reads CASSERGEGADTQYF. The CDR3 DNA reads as TGTGCCAGCAGTGAGAGAGGAGAGGGGGCAGATACGCAGTATTTT.

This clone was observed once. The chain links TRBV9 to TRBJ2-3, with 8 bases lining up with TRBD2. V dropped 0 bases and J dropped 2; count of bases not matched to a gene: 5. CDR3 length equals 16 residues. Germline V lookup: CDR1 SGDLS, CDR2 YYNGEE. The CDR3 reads CASSVGKRGHTDTQYF. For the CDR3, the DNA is TGTGCCAGCAGCGTAGGGAAGCGGGGGCACACAGATACGCAGTATTTT.

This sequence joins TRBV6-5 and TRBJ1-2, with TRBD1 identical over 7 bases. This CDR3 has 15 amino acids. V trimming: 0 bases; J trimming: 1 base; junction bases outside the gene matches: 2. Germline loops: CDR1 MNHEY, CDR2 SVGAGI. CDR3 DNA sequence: TGTGCCAGCAGTTACTCGAGACAGGGTAACTATGGCTACACCTTC. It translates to CASSYSRQGNYGYTF.

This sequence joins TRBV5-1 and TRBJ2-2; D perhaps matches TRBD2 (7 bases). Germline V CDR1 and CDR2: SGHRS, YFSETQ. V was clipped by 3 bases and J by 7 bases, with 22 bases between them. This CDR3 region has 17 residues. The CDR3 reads CASSSLSGGALGGELFF. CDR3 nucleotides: TGCGCCAGCAGCTCACTGAGTGGGGGGGCGCTTGGCGGGGAGCTGTTTTTT.

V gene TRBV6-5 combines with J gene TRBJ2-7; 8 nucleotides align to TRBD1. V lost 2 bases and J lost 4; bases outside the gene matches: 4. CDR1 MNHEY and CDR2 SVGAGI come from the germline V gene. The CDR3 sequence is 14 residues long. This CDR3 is CASSYRQGAYEQYF. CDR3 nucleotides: TGTGCCAGCAGTTACAGGCAGGGGGCTTACGAGCAGTACTTC.

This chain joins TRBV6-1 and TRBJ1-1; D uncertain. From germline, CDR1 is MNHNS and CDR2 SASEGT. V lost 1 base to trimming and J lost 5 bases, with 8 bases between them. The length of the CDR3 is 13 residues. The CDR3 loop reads CASSEGGGTEAFF. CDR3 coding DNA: TGTGCCAGCAGTGAAGGAGGAGGGACTGAAGCTTTCTTT.

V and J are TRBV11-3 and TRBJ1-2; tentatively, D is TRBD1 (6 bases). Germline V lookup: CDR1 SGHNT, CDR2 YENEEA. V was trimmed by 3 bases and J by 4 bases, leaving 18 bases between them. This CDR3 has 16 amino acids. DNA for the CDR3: TGTGCCAGCAGCTTCGGTGGCACCCAGGGGTCCTATGGCTACACCTTC. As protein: CASSFGGTQGSYGYTF.

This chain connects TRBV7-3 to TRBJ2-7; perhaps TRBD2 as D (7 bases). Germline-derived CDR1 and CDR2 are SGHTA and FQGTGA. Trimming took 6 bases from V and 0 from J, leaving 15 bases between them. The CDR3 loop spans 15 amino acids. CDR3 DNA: TGTGCCAGCAGTGTAGGACGGGGGGCCTCCTACGAGCAGTACTTC. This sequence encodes CASSVGRGASYEQYF. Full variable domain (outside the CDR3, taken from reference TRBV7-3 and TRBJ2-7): GAGVSQTPSNKVTEKGKYVELRCDPISGHTALYWYRQSLGQGPEFLIYFQGTGAADDSGLPNDRFFAVRPEGSVSTLKIQRTERGDSAVYLCASSVGRGASYEQYFGPGTRLTVT.

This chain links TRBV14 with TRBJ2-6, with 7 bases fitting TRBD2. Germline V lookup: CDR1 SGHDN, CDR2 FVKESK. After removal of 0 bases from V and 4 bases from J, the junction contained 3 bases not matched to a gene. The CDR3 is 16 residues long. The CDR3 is CASSQDAGVGANVLTF. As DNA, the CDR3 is TGTGCCAGCAGCCAAGATGCGGGGGTGGGGGCCAACGTCCTGACTTTC. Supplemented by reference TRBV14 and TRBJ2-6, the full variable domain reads EAGVTQFPSHSVIEKGQTVTLRCDPISGHDNLYWYRRVMGKEIKFLLHFVKESKQDESGMPNNRFLAERTGGTYSTLKVQPAELEDSGVYFCASSQDAGVGANVLTFGAGSRLTVL.

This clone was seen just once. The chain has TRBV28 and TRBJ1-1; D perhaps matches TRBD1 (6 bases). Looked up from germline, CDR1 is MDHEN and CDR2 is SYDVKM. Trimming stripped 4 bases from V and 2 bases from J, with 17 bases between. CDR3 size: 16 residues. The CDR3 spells CASSYPRDTLNTEAFF. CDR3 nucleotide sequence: TGTGCCAGCAGTTACCCTCGGGACACACTTAACACTGAAGCTTTCTTT.

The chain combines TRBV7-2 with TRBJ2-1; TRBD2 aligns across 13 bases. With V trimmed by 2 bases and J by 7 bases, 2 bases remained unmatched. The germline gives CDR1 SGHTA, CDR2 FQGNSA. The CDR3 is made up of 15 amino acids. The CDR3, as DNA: TGTGCCAGCAGCTTACAACTAGCGGGGGGGAATGAGCAGTTCTTC. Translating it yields CASSLQLAGGNEQFF.

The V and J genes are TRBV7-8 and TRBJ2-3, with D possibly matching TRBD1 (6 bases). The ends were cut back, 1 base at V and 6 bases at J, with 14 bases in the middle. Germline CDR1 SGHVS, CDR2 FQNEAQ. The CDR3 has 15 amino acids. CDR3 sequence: CASSLGQDPLDTQYF. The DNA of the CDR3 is TGTGCCAGCAGCTTAGGACAGGACCCTCTTGATACGCAGTATTTT.

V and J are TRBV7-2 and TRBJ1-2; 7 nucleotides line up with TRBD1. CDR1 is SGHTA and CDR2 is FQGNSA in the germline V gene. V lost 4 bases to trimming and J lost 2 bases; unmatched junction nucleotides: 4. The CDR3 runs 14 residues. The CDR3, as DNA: TGTGCCAGCAGCTACTACAGGGGAAACTATGGCTACACCTTC. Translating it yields CASSYYRGNYGYTF.

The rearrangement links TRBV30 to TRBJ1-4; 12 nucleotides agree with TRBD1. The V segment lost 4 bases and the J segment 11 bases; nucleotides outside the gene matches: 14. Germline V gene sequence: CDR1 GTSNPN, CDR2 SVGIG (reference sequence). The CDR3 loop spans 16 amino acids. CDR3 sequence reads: CAWKGAGTGGRSKLFF. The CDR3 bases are TGTGCCTGGAAAGGAGCCGGGACAGGGGGCCGATCGAAACTGTTTTTT.

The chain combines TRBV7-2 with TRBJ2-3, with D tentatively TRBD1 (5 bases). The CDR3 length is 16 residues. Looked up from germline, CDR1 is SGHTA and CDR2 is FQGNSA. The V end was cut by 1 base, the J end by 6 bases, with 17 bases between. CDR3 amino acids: CASSLVQSRAGDTQYF. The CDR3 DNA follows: TGTGCCAGCAGCTTAGTTCAGTCCAGGGCAGGGGATACGCAGTATTTT.

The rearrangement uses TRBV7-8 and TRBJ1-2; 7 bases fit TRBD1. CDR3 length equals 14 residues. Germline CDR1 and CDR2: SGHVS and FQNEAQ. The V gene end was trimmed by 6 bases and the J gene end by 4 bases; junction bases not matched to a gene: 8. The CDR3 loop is CASSHRGAVYGYTF. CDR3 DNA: TGTGCCAGCAGTCACAGGGGAGCGGTCTATGGCTACACCTTC.